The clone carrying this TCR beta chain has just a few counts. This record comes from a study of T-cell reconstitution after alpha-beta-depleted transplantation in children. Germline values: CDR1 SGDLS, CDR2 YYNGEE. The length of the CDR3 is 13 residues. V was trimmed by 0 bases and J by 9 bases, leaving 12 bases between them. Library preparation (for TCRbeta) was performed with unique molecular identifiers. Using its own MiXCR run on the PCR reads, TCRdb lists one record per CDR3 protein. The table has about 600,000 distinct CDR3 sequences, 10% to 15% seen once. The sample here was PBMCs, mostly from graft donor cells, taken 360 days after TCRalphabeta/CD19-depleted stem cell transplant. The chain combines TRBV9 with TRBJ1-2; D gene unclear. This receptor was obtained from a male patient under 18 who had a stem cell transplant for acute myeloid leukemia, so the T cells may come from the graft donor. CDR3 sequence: CASSVDSLGSYTF. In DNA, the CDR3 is TGTGCCAGCAGCGTAGACAGTCTGGGAAGCTACACCTTC.